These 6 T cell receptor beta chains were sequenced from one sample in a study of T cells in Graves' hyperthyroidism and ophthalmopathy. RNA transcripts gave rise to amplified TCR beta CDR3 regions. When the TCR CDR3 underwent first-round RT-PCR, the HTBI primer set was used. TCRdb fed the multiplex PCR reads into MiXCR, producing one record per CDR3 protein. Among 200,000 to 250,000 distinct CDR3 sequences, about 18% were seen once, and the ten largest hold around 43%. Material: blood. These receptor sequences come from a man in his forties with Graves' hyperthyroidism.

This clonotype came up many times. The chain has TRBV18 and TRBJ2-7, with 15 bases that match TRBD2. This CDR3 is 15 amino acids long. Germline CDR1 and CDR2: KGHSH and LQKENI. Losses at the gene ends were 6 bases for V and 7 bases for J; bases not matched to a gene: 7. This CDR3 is CASSAGTSGGKEQYF. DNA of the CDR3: TGTGCCAGCTCGGCCGGGACTAGCGGGGGGAAAGAGCAGTACTTC.

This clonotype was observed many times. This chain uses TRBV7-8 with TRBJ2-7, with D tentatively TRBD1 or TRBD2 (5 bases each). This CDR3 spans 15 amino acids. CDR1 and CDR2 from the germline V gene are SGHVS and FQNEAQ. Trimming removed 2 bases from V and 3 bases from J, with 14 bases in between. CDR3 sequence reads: CASSLSSGANYEQYF. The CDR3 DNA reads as TGTGCCAGCAGCTTATCATCCGGGGCTAACTACGAGCAGTACTTC.

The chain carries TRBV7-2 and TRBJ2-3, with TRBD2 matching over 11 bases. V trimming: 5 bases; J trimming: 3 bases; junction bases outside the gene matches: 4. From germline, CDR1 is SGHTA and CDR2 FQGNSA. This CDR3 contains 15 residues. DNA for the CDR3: TGTGCCAGCAGCATACTAGCGGGGGTTACAGATACGCAGTATTTT. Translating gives CASSILAGVTDTQYF.

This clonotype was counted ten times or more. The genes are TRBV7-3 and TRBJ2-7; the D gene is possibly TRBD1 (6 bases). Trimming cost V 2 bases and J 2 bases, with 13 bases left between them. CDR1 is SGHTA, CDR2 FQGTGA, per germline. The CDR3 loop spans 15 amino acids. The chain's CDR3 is CASSLLGTTPYEQYF. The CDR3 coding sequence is TGTGCCAGCAGCTTACTCGGGACAACTCCCTACGAGCAGTACTTC. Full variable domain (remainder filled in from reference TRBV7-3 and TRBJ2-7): GAGVSQTPSNKVTEKGKYVELRCDPISGHTALYWYRQSLGQGPEFLIYFQGTGAADDSGLPNDRFFAVRPEGSVSTLKIQRTERGDSAVYLCASSLLGTTPYEQYFGPGTRLTVT.

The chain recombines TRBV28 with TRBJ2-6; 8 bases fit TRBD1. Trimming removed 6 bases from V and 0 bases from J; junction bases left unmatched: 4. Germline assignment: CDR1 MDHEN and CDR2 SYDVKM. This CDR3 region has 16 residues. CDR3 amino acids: CASSSGQGSGANVLTF. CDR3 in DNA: TGTGCCAGCAGCTCCGGACAGGGCTCTGGGGCCAACGTCCTGACTTTC.

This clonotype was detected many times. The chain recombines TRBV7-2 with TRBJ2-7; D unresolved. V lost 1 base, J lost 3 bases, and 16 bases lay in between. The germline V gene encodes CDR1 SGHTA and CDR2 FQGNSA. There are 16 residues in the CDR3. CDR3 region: CASSLVMADPDYEQYF. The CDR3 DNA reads TGTGCCAGCAGCTTAGTAATGGCAGACCCGGACTACGAGCAGTACTTC.